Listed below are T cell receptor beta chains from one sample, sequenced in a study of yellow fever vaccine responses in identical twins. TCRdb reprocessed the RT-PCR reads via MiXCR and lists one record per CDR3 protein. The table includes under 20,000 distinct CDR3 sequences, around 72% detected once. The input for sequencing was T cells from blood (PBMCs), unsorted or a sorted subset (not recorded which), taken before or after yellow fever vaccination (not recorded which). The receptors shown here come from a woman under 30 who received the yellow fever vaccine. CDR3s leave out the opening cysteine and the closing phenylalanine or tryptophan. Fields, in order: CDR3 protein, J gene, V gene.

CDR3aa: ASRQGNTEAF
j_gene: TRBJ1-1
v_gene: TRBV11-2

CDR3aa: AISESDRVNQPQH
j_gene: TRBJ1-5
v_gene: TRBV10-3

CDR3aa: ASSPLTDNYGYT
j_gene: TRBJ1-2
v_gene: TRBV14

CDR3aa: ASRTGPNTEAF
j_gene: TRBJ1-1
v_gene: TRBV13

CDR3aa: ASRGQNNSPLH
j_gene: TRBJ1-6
v_gene: TRBV11-3

CDR3aa: ASSVAVRNTDTQY
j_gene: TRBJ2-3
v_gene: TRBV9

CDR3aa: ASSPMGLNTQY
j_gene: TRBJ2-3
v_gene: TRBV7-3

CDR3aa: ASSLGTKYGYT
j_gene: TRBJ1-2
v_gene: TRBV5-1

CDR3aa: ASSSLWQGGTDTQY
j_gene: TRBJ2-3
v_gene: TRBV4-1

CDR3aa: ASSLTGVNTEAF
j_gene: TRBJ1-1
v_gene: TRBV5-6

CDR3aa: ASSVSSRDRDLNTGELF
j_gene: TRBJ2-2
v_gene: TRBV6-4

CDR3aa: ASSRRGGLSNQPQH
j_gene: TRBJ1-5
v_gene: TRBV4-2

CDR3aa: ASSARRRDRGEKLF
j_gene: TRBJ1-4
v_gene: TRBV10-1

CDR3aa: ASSQGQGAYEQY
j_gene: TRBJ2-7
v_gene: TRBV5-1

CDR3aa: SVESTGSGYT
j_gene: TRBJ1-2
v_gene: TRBV29-1

CDR3aa: ASSLYRLAGTNSYEQY
j_gene: TRBJ2-7
v_gene: TRBV12-3/TRBV12-4

CDR3aa: ASSPRQGQNTEAF
j_gene: TRBJ1-1
v_gene: TRBV13

CDR3aa: SARGGIGQY
j_gene: TRBJ2-7
v_gene: TRBV20-1

CDR3aa: SARDRIGQF
j_gene: TRBJ2-1
v_gene: TRBV20-1

CDR3aa: ASRLGTGYNEQF
j_gene: TRBJ2-1
v_gene: TRBV12-3/TRBV12-4

CDR3aa: ASSLVTSTDTQY
j_gene: TRBJ2-3
v_gene: TRBV11-1

CDR3aa: ASSREGNYGYT
j_gene: TRBJ1-2
v_gene: TRBV25-1

CDR3aa: ASSLSGRAIDTQY
j_gene: TRBJ2-3
v_gene: TRBV11-3

CDR3aa: ASSLSSRGSYGYT
j_gene: TRBJ1-2
v_gene: TRBV28

CDR3aa: ASSLAQGTGELF
j_gene: TRBJ2-2
v_gene: TRBV7-7

CDR3aa: ASSPGQVNTGELF
j_gene: TRBJ2-2
v_gene: TRBV7-9

CDR3aa: ASSATGGFYGYT
j_gene: TRBJ1-2
v_gene: TRBV5-1

CDR3aa: SARDVAGANEQF
j_gene: TRBJ2-1
v_gene: TRBV20-1

CDR3aa: ASSLLARYYNEQF
j_gene: TRBJ2-1
v_gene: TRBV12-3/TRBV12-4

CDR3aa: ASSPPMGGDEKLF
j_gene: TRBJ1-4
v_gene: TRBV5-1

CDR3aa: ASTGRTNTEAF
j_gene: TRBJ1-1
v_gene: TRBV18

CDR3aa: ASSQSTESQLMKNCF
j_gene: TRBJ1-4
v_gene: TRBV23-1

CDR3aa: ASSWADTQY
j_gene: TRBJ2-3
v_gene: TRBV5-6

CDR3aa: ASSRSWGNNQPQH
j_gene: TRBJ1-5
v_gene: TRBV18

CDR3aa: ASTDRRSEQY
j_gene: TRBJ2-7
v_gene: TRBV2

CDR3aa: ASSSRQTYNSPLH
j_gene: TRBJ1-6
v_gene: TRBV12-3/TRBV12-4

CDR3aa: ASRYSTGMNTEAF
j_gene: TRBJ1-1
v_gene: TRBV11-1

CDR3aa: ASRTITGKVTEAF
j_gene: TRBJ1-1
v_gene: TRBV5-1

CDR3aa: ASSPRDLQY
j_gene: TRBJ2-5
v_gene: TRBV7-9

CDR3aa: ASLHRAGANEQF
j_gene: TRBJ2-1
v_gene: TRBV2

CDR3aa: ASSLGQGDGYT
j_gene: TRBJ1-2
v_gene: TRBV5-5

CDR3aa: ASSQGGSGLSYEQY
j_gene: TRBJ2-7
v_gene: TRBV7-7

CDR3aa: ASSVGLAGVRNTDTQY
j_gene: TRBJ2-3
v_gene: TRBV6-1

CDR3aa: ASSLPPDRVDQPQH
j_gene: TRBJ1-5
v_gene: TRBV28

CDR3aa: ASKAGVGANQPQH
j_gene: TRBJ1-5
v_gene: TRBV5-5

CDR3aa: SDIKDSSYEQY
j_gene: TRBJ2-7
v_gene: TRBV29-1

CDR3aa: ASSHHPPGYMGYT
j_gene: TRBJ1-2
v_gene: TRBV5-1

CDR3aa: ASSPSIAGVLYEQY
j_gene: TRBJ2-7
v_gene: TRBV18

CDR3aa: ASSIGGHYGYT
j_gene: TRBJ1-2
v_gene: TRBV19

CDR3aa: ASSVGQPQH
j_gene: TRBJ1-5
v_gene: TRBV2

CDR3aa: ASSQGISYNEQF
j_gene: TRBJ2-1
v_gene: TRBV3-1